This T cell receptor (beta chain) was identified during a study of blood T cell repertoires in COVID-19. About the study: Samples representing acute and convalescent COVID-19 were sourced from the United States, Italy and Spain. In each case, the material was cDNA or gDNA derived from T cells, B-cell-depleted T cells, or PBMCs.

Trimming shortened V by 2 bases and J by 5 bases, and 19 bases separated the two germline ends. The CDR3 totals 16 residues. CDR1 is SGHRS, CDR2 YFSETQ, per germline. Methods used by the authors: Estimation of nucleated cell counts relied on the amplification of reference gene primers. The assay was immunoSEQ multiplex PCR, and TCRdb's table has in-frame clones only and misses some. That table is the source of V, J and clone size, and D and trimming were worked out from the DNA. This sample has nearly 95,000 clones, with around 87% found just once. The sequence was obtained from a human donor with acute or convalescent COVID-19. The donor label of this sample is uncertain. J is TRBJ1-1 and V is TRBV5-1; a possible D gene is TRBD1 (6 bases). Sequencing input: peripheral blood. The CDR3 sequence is CASSFQGSLSGTEAFF. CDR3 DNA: TGCGCCAGCAGCTTTCAGGGGTCGTTATCGGGTACTGAAGCTTTCTTT.